The clone carrying this TCR beta chain was seen at least ten times. Its target is not known. This record comes from a study of T cells in Graves' hyperthyroidism and ophthalmopathy. Study details: It was at initial diagnosis, before any treatment, that peripheral blood was collected.

Subjects with ophthalmopathy showed a Clinical Activity Score no lower than 3, a NOSPECS grade no lower than 4, and a duration shorter than 3 months. Fresh peripheral blood, 10 ml, was the source of the PBMCs. Template material for amplifying TCR beta CDR3 regions consisted of RNA transcripts. When the TCR CDR3 underwent first-round RT-PCR, the HTBI primer set was used. TCRdb fed the multiplex PCR reads into MiXCR, producing one record per CDR3 protein. The sample shows around 490,000 distinct CDR3 sequences, about 20% of them seen only once. Findings and limits, study-wide: Blood held most thyroid clonotypes expanded above 0.001 frequency.

The germline V and J ends were trimmed by 0 bases and 6 bases, with 6 bases remaining between them. CDR1 is DFQATT, CDR2 SNEGSKA, per germline (reference sequence). There are 12 residues in the CDR3. Sequences were obtained from blood. This rearrangement joins TRBV20-1 to TRBJ2-1; D not certain. This clonotype originated in a man aged 35-49 years with Graves' ophthalmopathy. The CDR3 nucleotides are TGCAGTGCTAGAGATATCCGCAATGAGCAGTTCTTC. Amino acids: CSARDIRNEQFF.